Listed here is a single TCR beta chain. Its antigen remains unidentified. The data originate from a study of T cells in narcolepsy. Overall study findings and caveats: Autoreactive clonotypes reportedly recurred in blood of same and different patients, not controls.

Germline CDR1 is MNHNS and CDR2 is SASEGT. V lost 4 bases and J 4 bases, leaving 8 bases between the germline ends. This CDR3 comprises 13 residues. Clones were sequenced by immunoSEQ multiplex PCR, and TCRdb holds only the in-frame ones, with some missing. This table holds roughly 34,000 clones, about nine tenths found once. The origin of this receptor is a human donor with narcolepsy. The sample comprised CD45RA- memory CD4+ T cells from PBMCs. The chain employs TRBV6-1 and TRBJ2-1; either TRBD1 or TRBD2 may fit D (5 bases each). The DNA of the CDR3 is TGTGCCAGCAGTGGGGACGGATACAATGAGCAGTTCTTC. It codes for CASSGDGYNEQFF.